This TCR beta chain comes out of a study of blood T cell repertoires in COVID-19. TCRdb keeps only in-frame clones here, not all; method: immunoSEQ multiplex PCR. The sample holds roughly 440,000 clones, around 89% seen once. The length of the CDR3 is 14 residues. The germline V gene has CDR1 MNHEY and CDR2 SMNVEV (reference sequence). Trimming removed 1 base at V and 8 bases at J, with 12 bases between. This TCR derives from a woman in her forties or fifties with COVID-19, enrolled during active disease. The chain combines TRBV27 with TRBJ2-1, with D tentatively TRBD2 (5 bases). Material: peripheral blood. In nucleotides, the CDR3 is TGTGCCAGCAGTTTATTAGGGCCGAGGGATGAGCAGTTCTTC. Translation: CASSLLGPRDEQFF.